The source of this T cell receptor beta chain is a study of T cells after somatic rescue of genetic block. The CDR3 covers 15 residues. CDR1 SGHTA and CDR2 FQGNSA come from the germline V gene. Trimming cost V 7 bases and J 1 base, with 15 bases left between them. Method: immunoSEQ multiplex PCR; TCRdb's copy keeps in-frame clones and lacks some. Counted here are over 95,000 clones, just over 90% occurring once; the ten biggest clones make up about 1.5%. The origin of this receptor is a woman younger than 30. The chain recombines TRBV7-2 with TRBJ2-3; the D gene is possibly TRBD2 (5 bases). The sequenced sample consisted of peripheral blood mononuclear cells (PBMCs). This chain's CDR3 is CASTIGGARTDTQYF. CDR3 bases: TGTGCCAGCACCATAGGAGGTGCCCGCACAGATACGCAGTATTTT. Full variable domain (rest looked up from reference TRBV7-2 and TRBJ2-3): GAGVSQSPSNKVTEKGKDVELRCDPISGHTALYWYRQSLGQGLEFLIYFQGNSAPDKSGLPSDRFSAERTGGSVSTLTIQRTQQEDSAVYLCASTIGGARTDTQYFGPGTRLTVL.